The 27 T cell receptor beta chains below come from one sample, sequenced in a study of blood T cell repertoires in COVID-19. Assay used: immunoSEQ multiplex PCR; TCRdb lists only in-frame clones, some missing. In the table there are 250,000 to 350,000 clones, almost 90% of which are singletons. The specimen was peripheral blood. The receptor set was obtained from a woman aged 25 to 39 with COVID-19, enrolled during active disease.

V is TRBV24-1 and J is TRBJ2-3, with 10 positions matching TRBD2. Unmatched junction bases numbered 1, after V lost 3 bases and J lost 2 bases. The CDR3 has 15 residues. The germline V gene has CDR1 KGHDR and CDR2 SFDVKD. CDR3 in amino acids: CATSDLAGDTDTQYF. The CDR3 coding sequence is TGTGCCACCAGTGATCTAGCGGGAGACACAGATACGCAGTATTTT.

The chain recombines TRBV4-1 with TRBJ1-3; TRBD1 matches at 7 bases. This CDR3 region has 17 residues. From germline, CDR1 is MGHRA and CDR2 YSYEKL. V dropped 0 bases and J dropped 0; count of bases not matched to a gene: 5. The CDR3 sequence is CASSQDWTGHSGNTIYF. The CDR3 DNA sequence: TGCGCCAGCAGCCAAGATTGGACAGGACACTCTGGAAACACCATATATTTT.

The CDR3 DNA is TGTGCCAGTAGTACGGGACTAGCGGTGGGGCAGTATTTT. The encoded protein is CASSTGLAVGQYF. The gene calls are TRBV19 and TRBJ2-3, with 11 bases that match TRBD2. CDR3 size: 13 residues. Trimming cost V 4 bases and J 11 bases; bases outside gene matches: 5. In germline, CDR1 is LNHDA, CDR2 SQIVND (reference sequence).

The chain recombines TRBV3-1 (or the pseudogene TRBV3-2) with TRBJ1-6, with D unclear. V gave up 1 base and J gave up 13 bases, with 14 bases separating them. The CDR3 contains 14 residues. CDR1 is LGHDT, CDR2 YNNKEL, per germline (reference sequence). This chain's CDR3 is CASSQGGVSLPLHF. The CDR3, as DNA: TGTGCCAGCAGCCAAGGCGGGGTCAGCCTTCCCCTCCACTTT.

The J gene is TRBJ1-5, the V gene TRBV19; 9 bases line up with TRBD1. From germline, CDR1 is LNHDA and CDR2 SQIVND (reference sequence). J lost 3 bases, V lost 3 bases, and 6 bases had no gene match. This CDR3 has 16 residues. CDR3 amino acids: CASSIGRDRDNQPQHF. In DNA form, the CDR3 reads TGTGCCAGTAGTATTGGCCGGGACAGGGACAATCAGCCCCAGCATTTT.

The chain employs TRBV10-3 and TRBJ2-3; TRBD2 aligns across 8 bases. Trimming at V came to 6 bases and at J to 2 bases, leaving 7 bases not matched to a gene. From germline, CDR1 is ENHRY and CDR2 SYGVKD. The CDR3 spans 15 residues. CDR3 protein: CAIRSTSVTTDTQYF. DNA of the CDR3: TGTGCCATCAGGTCGACTAGCGTTACCACAGATACGCAGTATTTT.

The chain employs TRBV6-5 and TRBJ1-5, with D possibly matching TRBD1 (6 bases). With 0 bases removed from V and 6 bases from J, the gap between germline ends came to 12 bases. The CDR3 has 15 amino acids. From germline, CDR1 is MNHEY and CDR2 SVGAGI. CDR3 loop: CASSYSRGGSQPQHF. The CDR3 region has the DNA TGTGCCAGCAGTTACTCGAGAGGGGGTTCTCAGCCCCAGCATTTT.

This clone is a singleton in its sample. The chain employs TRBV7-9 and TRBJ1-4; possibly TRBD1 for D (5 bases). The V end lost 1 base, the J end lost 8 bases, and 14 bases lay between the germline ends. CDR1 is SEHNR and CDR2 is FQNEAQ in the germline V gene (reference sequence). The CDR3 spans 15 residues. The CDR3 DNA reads TGTGCCAGCAGCTTAGGTTTTGCAGGGAACGAAAAACTGTTTTTT. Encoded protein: CASSLGFAGNEKLFF.

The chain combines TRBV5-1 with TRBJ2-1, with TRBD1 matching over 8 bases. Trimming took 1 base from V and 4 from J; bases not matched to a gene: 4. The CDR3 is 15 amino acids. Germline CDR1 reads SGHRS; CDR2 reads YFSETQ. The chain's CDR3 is CASSLFGTGYNEQFF. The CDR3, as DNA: TGCGCCAGCAGCTTGTTCGGGACAGGTTACAATGAGCAGTTCTTC.

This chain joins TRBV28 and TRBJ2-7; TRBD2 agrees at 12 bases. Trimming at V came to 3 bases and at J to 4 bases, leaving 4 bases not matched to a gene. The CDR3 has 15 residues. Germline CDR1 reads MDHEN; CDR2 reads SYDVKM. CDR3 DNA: TGTGCCAGCAGTTTCAGGCTAGCGGGAGGGTACGAGCAGTACTTC. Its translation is CASSFRLAGGYEQYF.

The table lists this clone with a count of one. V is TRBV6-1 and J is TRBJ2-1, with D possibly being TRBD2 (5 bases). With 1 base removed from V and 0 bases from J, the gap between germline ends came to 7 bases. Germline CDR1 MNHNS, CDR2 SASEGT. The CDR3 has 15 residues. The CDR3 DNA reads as TGTGCCAGCAGTGAAGTGGGGAGCTCCTACAATGAGCAGTTCTTC. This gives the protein CASSEVGSSYNEQFF.

In DNA, the CDR3 is TGTGCCAGCAGCCAAGGGGTGGGAGTTGTAGATACGCAGTATTTT. Its translation: CASSQGVGVVDTQYF. This chain connects TRBV4-2 to TRBJ2-3; D perhaps matches TRBD2 (5 bases). This CDR3 spans 15 amino acids. V lost 1 base to trimming and J lost 5 bases, with 13 bases between them. Per germline, CDR1 LGHNA and CDR2 YNFKEQ.

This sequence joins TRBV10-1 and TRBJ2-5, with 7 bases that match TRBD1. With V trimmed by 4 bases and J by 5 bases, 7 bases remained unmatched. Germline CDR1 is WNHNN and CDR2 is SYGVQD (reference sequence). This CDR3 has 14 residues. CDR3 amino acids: CASSAGQPDETQYF. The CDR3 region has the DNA TGCGCCAGCAGTGCGGGACAGCCAGACGAGACCCAGTACTTC.

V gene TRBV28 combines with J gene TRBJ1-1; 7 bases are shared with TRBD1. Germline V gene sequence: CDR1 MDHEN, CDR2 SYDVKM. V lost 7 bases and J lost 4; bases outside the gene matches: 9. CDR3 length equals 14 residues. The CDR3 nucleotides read TGTGCCAGCAAGGAGGGGGCGCGAGGCACTGAAGCTTTCTTT. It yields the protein CASKEGARGTEAFF.

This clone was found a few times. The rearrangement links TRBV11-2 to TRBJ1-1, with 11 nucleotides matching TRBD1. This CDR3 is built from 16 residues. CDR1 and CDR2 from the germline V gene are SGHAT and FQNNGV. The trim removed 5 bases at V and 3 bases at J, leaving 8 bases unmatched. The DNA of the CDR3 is TGTGCCAGCAGCCAATCGGACAGGGGGCCTTACACTGAAGCTTTCTTT. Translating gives CASSQSDRGPYTEAFF.

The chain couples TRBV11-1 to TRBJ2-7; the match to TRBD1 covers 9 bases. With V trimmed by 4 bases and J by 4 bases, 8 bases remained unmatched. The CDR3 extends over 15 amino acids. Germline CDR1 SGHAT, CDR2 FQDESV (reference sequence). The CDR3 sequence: CASSYGTGYRYEQYF. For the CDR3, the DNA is TGTGCCAGCAGCTACGGGACAGGGTATCGTTACGAGCAGTACTTC.

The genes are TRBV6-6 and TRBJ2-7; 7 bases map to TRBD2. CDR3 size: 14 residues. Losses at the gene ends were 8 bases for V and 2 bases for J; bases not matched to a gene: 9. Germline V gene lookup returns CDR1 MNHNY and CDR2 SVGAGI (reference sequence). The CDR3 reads CASGVGGTTYEQYF. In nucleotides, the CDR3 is TGTGCCAGCGGGGTCGGCGGGACTACCTACGAGCAGTACTTC.

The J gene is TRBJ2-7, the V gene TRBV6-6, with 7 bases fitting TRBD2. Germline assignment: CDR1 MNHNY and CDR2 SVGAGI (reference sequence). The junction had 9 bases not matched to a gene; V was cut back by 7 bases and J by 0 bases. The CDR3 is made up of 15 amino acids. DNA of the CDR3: TGTGCCAGCATCCCAAGGGAGGGCAGCTCCTACGAGCAGTACTTC. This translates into CASIPREGSSYEQYF.

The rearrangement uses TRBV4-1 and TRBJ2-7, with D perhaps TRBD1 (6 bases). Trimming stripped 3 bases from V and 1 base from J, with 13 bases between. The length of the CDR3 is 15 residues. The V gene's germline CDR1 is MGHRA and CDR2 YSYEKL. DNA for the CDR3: TGCGCCAGCAGCCAGATACGGACAGCTTCCTACGAGCAGTACTTC. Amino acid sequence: CASSQIRTASYEQYF.

The DNA for the CDR3 is TGTGCCAGCAGTTTATCGATAATAGCGGCCTACAATGAGCAGTTCTTC. It codes for CASSLSIIAAYNEQFF. The V call is TRBV27, the J call TRBJ2-1; D perhaps matches TRBD2 (6 bases). V was cut by 0 bases and J by 2 bases, with 11 bases left in between. The CDR3 loop spans 16 amino acids. Germline values: CDR1 MNHEY, CDR2 SMNVEV (reference sequence).

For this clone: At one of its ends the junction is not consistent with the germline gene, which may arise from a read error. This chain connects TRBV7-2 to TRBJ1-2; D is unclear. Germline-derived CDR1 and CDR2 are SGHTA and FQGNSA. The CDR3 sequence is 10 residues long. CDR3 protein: CGSWEYGYTF. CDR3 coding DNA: TGCGGTTCGTGGGAGTATGGCTACACCTTC.

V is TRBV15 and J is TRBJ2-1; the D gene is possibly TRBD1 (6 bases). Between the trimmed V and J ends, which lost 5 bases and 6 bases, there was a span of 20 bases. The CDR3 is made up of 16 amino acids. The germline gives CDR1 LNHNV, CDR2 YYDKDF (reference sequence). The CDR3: CATSGLGTRLSNEQFF. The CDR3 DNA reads TGTGCCACCAGCGGCCTTGGGACAAGACTCAGCAATGAGCAGTTCTTC.

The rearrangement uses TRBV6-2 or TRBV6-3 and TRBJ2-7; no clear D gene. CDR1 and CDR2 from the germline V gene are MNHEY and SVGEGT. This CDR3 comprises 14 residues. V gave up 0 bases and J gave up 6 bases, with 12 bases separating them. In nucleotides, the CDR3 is TGTGCCAGCAGTTACTCGGCACCGTCTGGCGAGCAGTACTTC. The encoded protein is CASSYSAPSGEQYF.

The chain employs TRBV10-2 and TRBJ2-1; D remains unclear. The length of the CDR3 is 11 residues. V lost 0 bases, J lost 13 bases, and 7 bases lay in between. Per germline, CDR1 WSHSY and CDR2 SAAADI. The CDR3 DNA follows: TGCGCCAGCAGTGAGTCAGTGCGCCAGTTCTTC. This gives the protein CASSESVRQFF.

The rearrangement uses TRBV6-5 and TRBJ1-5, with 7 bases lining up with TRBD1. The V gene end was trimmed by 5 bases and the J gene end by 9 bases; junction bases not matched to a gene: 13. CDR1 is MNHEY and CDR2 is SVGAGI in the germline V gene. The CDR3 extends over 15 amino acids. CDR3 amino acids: CASSPEGGRGSPQHF. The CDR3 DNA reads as TGTGCCAGCAGTCCAGAAGGGGGCCGCGGTTCGCCCCAGCATTTT.

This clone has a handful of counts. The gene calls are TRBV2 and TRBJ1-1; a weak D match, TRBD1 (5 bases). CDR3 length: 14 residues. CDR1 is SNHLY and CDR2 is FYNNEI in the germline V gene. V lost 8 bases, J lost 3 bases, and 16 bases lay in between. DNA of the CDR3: TGTGCCAGCGGAGAGGCAGGGATCTACACTGAAGCTTTCTTT. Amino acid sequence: CASGEAGIYTEAFF. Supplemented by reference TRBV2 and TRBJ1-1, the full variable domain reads EPEVTQTPSHQVTQMGQEVILRCVPISNHLYFYWYRQILGQKVEFLVSFYNNEISEKSEIFDDQFSVERPDGSNFTLKIRSTKLEDSAMYFCASGEAGIYTEAFFGQGTRLTVV.

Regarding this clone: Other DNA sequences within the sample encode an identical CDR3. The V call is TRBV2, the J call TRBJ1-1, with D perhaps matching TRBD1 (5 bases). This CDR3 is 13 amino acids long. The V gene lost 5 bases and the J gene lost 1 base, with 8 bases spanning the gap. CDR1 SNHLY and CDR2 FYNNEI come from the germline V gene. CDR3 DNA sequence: TGTGCCAGCAGTACAGACAGGAACACTGAAGCTTTCTTT. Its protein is CASSTDRNTEAFF.